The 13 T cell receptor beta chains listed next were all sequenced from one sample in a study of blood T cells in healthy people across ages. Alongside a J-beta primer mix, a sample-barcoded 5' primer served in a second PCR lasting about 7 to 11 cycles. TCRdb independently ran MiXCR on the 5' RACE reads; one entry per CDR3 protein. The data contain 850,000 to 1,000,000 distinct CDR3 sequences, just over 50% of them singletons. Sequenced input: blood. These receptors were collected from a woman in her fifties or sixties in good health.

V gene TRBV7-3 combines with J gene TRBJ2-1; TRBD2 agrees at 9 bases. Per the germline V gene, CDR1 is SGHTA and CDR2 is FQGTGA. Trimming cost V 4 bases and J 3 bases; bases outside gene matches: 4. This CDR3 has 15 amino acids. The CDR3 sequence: CASSYDSGGYNEQFF. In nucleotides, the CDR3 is TGTGCCAGCAGCTATGATAGCGGGGGCTACAATGAGCAGTTCTTC.

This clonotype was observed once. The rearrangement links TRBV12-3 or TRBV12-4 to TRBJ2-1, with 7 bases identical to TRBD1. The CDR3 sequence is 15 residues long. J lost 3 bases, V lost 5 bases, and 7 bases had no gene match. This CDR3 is CASSPPRTGYNEQFF. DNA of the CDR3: TGTGCCAGCAGTCCCCCGCGGACAGGCTACAATGAGCAGTTCTTC.

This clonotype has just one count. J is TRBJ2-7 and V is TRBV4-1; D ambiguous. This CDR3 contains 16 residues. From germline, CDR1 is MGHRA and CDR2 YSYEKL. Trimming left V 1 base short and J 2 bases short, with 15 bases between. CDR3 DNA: TGCGCCAGCAGCCAAGTTGTCATTCTTCGTCCCTACGAGCAGTACTTC. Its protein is CASSQVVILRPYEQYF.

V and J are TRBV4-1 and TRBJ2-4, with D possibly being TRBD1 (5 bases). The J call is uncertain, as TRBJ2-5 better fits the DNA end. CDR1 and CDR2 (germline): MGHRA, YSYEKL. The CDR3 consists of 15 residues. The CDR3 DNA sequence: TGCGCCAGCAGCTCGGCAGGGCAGGGCGTCGAGACCCAGTACTTC. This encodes CASSSAGQGVETQYF.

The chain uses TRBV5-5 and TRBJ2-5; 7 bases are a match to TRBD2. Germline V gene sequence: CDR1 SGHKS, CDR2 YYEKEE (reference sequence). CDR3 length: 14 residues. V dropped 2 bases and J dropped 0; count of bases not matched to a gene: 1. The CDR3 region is CASSFLADQETQYF. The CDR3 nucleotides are TGTGCCAGCAGCTTTCTAGCGGACCAAGAGACCCAGTACTTC.

CDR3 residues: CASSPEARRGTDTQYF. The CDR3 bases are TGCGCCAGCAGCCCGGAGGCGCGGAGAGGGACGGATACGCAGTATTTT. The rearrangement links TRBV5-1 to TRBJ2-3; D tentatively fits TRBD1 or TRBD2 (5 bases each). The CDR3 spans 16 residues. The V and J ends lost 4 bases and 6 bases respectively, with 21 bases between them. Germline CDR1 SGHRS, CDR2 YFSETQ.

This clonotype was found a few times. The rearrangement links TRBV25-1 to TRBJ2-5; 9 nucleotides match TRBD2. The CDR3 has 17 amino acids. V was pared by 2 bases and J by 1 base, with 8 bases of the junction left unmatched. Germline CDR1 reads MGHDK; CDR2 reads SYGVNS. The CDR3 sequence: CASSEDLIAGVQETQYF. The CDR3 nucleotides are TGTGCCAGCAGTGAAGATCTTATAGCGGGAGTCCAAGAGACCCAGTACTTC.

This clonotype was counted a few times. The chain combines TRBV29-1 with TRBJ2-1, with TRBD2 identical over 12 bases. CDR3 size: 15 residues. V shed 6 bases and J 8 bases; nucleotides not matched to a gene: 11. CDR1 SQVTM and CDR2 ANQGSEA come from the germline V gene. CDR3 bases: TGCAGCGTGTATAAGACTAGCGGGAGAGGCGATGAGCAGTTCTTC. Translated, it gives CSVYKTSGRGDEQFF.

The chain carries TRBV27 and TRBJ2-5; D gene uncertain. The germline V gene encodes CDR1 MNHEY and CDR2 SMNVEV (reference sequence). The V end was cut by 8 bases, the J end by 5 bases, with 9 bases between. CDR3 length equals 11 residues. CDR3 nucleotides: TGTGCCAGCTCCCCCGTGGAGACCCAGTACTTC. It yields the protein CASSPVETQYF.

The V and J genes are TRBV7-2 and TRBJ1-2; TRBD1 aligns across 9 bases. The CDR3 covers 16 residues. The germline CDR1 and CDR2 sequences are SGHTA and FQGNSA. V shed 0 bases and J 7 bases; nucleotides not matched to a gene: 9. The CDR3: CASSLANDRGGLGYTF. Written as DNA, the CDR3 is TGTGCCAGCAGCTTAGCGAACGACAGGGGGGGTCTTGGCTACACCTTC.

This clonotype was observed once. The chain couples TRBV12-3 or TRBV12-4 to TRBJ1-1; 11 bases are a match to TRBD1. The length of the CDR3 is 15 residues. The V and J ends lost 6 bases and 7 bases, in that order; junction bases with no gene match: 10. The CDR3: CASSPPGTGGVEAFF. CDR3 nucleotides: TGTGCCAGCAGCCCTCCCGGGACAGGGGGTGTTGAAGCTTTCTTT.

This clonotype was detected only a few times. CDR3 sequence: CASSSGGEPDTDTQYF. CDR3 nucleotides: TGTGCCAGCAGCTCAGGGGGCGAACCCGACACAGATACGCAGTATTTT. The chain links TRBV7-9 to TRBJ2-3; 8 bases align to TRBD1. The CDR3 is 16 residues long. Trimming removed 4 bases from V and 2 bases from J; junction bases left unmatched: 8. Germline CDR1 is SEHNR and CDR2 is FQNEAQ (reference sequence). Using reference TRBV7-9 and TRBJ2-3 for the parts outside the CDR3, the full variable domain is DTGVSQNPRHKITKRGQNVTFRCDPISEHNRLYWYRQTLGQGPEFLTYFQNEAQLEKSRLLSDRFSAERPKGSFSTLEIQRTEQGDSAMYLCASSSGGEPDTDTQYFGPGTRLTVL.

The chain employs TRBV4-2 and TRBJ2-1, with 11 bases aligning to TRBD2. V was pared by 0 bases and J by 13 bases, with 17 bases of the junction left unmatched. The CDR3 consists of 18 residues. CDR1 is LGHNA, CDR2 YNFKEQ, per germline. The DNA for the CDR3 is TGTGCCAGCAGCCAAGATGGGACTAGCGGTTACTTCAGGGAGACCCAGTTCTTC. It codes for CASSQDGTSGYFRETQFF.